This TCR beta chain derives from a study of cytomegalovirus exposure and HLA in healthy donors. On the study more broadly: From 170 million or so T cells, an earlier analysis saw some 120 million unique TCR beta sequences.

This PCR relied on a set of 60 Vbeta primers and 13 Jbeta primers. Measured with immunoSEQ multiplex PCR; TCRdb has only the in-frame clones, and not every one. The sample lists about 160,000 clones, 75% to 85% occurring once. This CDR3 contains 15 residues. V was trimmed by 5 bases and J by 1 base, leaving 11 bases between them. The V gene's germline CDR1 is SGHTA and CDR2 FQGNSA. The study, taken as a whole, reports: An apparent linkage of common viral pathogens to several of the most significant clusters emerged in a later analysis. Later analysis associated a missense DCLRE1C variant with TCR beta V- and J-gene trimming. Roughly even sequencing depth across donors was the assumption behind the presence/absence analyses.

A note on this clone: The antigen is unknown.

The chain links TRBV7-2 to TRBJ2-2; TRBD1 is a possible D gene (6 bases). The specimen was PBMCs. The sequence was obtained from a human donor in good health. Here the CDR3 reads CASSETGLNTGELFF. CDR3 in DNA: TGTGCCAGCAGCGAGACAGGCCTGAACACCGGGGAGCTGTTTTTT.